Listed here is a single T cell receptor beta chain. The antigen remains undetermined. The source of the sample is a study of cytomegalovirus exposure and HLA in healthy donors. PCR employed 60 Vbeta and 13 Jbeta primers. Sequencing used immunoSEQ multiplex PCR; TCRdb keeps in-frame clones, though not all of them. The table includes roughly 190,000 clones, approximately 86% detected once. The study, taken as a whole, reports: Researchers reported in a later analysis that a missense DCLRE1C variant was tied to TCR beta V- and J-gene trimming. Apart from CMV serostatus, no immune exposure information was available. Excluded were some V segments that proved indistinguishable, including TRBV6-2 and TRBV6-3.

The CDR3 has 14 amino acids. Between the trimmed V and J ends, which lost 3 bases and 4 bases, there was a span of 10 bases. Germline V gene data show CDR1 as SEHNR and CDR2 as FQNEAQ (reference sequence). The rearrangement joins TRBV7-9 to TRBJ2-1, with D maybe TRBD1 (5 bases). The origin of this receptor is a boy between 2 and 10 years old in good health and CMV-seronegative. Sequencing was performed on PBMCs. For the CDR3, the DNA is TGTGCCAGCAGCTTTGTAGGGGTATACAATGAGCAGTTCTTC. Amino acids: CASSFVGVYNEQFF. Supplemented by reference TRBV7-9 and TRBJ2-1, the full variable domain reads DTGVSQNPRHKITKRGQNVTFRCDPISEHNRLYWYRQTLGQGPEFLTYFQNEAQLEKSRLLSDRFSAERPKGSFSTLEIQRTEQGDSAMYLCASSFVGVYNEQFFGPGTRLTVL.